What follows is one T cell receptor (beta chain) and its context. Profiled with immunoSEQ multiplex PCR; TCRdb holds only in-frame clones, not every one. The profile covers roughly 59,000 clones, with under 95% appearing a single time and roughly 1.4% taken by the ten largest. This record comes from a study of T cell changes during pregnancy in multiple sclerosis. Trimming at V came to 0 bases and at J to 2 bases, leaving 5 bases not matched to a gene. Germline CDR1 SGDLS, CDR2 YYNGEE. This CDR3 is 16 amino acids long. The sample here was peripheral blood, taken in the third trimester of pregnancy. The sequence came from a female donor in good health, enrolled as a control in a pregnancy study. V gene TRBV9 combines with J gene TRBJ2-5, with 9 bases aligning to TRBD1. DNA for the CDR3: TGTGCCAGCAGCGTAGCAGGGACAGGGATTCAAGAGACCCAGTACTTC. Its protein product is CASSVAGTGIQETQYF.